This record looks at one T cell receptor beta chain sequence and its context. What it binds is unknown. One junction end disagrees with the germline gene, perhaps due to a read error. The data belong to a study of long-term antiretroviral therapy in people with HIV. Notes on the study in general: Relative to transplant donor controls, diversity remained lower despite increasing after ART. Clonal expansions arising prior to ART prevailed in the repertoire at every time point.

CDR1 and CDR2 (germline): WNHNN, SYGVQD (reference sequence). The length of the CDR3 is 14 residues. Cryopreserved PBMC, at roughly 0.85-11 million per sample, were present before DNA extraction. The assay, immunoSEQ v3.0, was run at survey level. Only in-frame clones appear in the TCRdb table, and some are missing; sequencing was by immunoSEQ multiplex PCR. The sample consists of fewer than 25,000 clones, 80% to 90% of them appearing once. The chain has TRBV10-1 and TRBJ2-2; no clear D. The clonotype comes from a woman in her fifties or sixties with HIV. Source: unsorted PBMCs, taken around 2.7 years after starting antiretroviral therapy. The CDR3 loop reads CASSESKNPGELFF. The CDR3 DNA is TGCGCCAGCAGTGAGTCGAAGAACCCCGGGGAGCTGTTTTTT.